What follows is one T cell receptor (beta chain) and its context. Assay: immunoSEQ multiplex PCR; the TCRdb copy retains only in-frame clones and omits some. The repertoire holds more than 200,000 clones, with about 89% as singletons. The V and J ends lost 2 bases and 2 bases respectively, with 6 bases between them. The CDR3 spans 13 residues. Germline V gene lookup returns CDR1 MDHEN and CDR2 SYDVKM. This specimen comes from a study of blood T cell repertoires in COVID-19. The TCR comes from a woman aged 25 to 39 who had recovered from COVID-19. The chain joins TRBV28 to TRBJ1-2; D possibly corresponds to TRBD1 (5 bases). The sample taken for sequencing was PBMCs or T cells enriched from blood (not recorded which). Here the CDR3 reads CASSLRGNYGYTF. The DNA for the CDR3 is TGTGCCAGCAGTTTACGGGGGAACTATGGCTACACCTTC.